A single sample is the source of the 25 T cell receptor beta chains below, sequenced in a study of blood T cell repertoires in COVID-19. Libraries were prepared by immunoSEQ multiplex PCR; TCRdb keeps only in-frame clonotypes and omits some of them. This table holds about 120,000 clones, over 65% found once. The sequenced sample was peripheral blood. The receptors were sampled from a man in his 60s with acute or convalescent COVID-19.

This sequence joins TRBV7-9 and TRBJ1-2, with a tentative D call TRBD1 (6 bases). V was pared by 3 bases and J by 5 bases, with 16 bases between. The germline gives CDR1 SEHNR, CDR2 FQNEAQ (reference sequence). This CDR3 contains 15 residues. CDR3 protein: CASSFPETGKYGYTF. CDR3 nucleotides: TGTGCCAGCAGCTTCCCTGAGACAGGCAAATATGGCTACACCTTC.

The chain recombines TRBV12-3 or TRBV12-4 with TRBJ2-7; D remains ambiguous. V was clipped by 5 bases and J by 6 bases, with 11 bases between them. This CDR3 spans 12 amino acids. The CDR3 is CASSPAVAEQYF. Written as DNA, the CDR3 is TGTGCCAGCAGTCCCGCGGTAGCCGAGCAGTACTTC.

Of note for this clone: The same CDR3 arises from other DNA sequences in this sample as well. CDR3 nucleotides: TGTGCCAGCTCACCTACGGGACAGGGCCCGGATGGCTACACCTTC. This codes for CASSPTGQGPDGYTF. The chain recombines TRBV18 with TRBJ1-2, with 9 bases that match TRBD1. The V gene's germline CDR1 is KGHSH and CDR2 LQKENI. The CDR3 is 15 amino acids. V was clipped by 3 bases and J by 6 bases; unmatched bases: 8.

This chain joins TRBV28 and TRBJ2-1; 9 nucleotides line up with TRBD2. CDR3 size: 14 residues. CDR1 and CDR2 from the germline V gene are MDHEN and SYDVKM. Losses at the gene ends were 7 bases for V and 10 bases for J; bases not matched to a gene: 11. Here the CDR3 reads CASTAGLARGEQFF. The CDR3 coding sequence is TGTGCCAGCACCGCCGGACTAGCGAGAGGAGAGCAGTTCTTC.

This chain joins TRBV7-2 and TRBJ2-1; D might be TRBD2 (6 bases). CDR1 and CDR2 (germline): SGHTA, FQGNSA. Trimming took off 6 bases at V and 1 base at J, with 13 bases between the two ends. This CDR3 comprises 15 residues. The CDR3 nucleotides are TGTGCCAGCAGACCTCCCGGGGGATCCTACAATGAGCAGTTCTTC. It codes for CASRPPGGSYNEQFF.

With regard to this clone: The same CDR3 arises from other DNA sequences in this sample as well. This chain links TRBV7-2 with TRBJ2-1; maybe TRBD2 (6 bases). Germline assignment: CDR1 SGHTA and CDR2 FQGNSA. V lost 1 base to trimming and J lost 4 bases, with 14 bases between them. The CDR3 consists of 16 residues. Here the CDR3 reads CASSLETSGPYNEQFF. Here the CDR3 DNA reads TGTGCCAGCAGCTTAGAGACGAGCGGGCCATACAATGAGCAGTTCTTC.

The chain has TRBV27 and TRBJ1-3; weak D call: TRBD1 (6 bases). The CDR3 is made up of 18 amino acids. The germline V gene encodes CDR1 MNHEY and CDR2 SMNVEV (reference sequence). Between the trimmed V and J ends, which lost 4 bases and 0 bases, there was a span of 19 bases. The CDR3 bases are TGTGCCAGCAGTTCCACCGGGACACGGATCTTCTCTGGAAACACCATATATTTT. Amino acid sequence: CASSSTGTRIFSGNTIYF.

The chain recombines TRBV6-2 or TRBV6-3 with TRBJ2-7, with TRBD1 matching 9 bases. This CDR3 region has 13 residues. The V gene's germline CDR1 is MNHEY and CDR2 SVGEGT. With V trimmed by 6 bases and J by 7 bases, 7 bases remained unmatched. The CDR3, as DNA: TGTGCCAGCAGCGACAGGGGGTCGAGAGAGCAGTACTTC. It yields the protein CASSDRGSREQYF.

CDR3 in DNA: TGCGCCAGCAGCCAAGATGGCGGCAGGGGGCCCTACAATGAGCAGTTCTTC. Translated, it gives CASSQDGGRGPYNEQFF. The chain employs TRBV4-3 and TRBJ2-1; TRBD1 matches 8 bases. V lost 0 bases, J lost 2 bases, and 6 bases stayed unmatched. There are 17 residues in the CDR3. Looked up from germline, CDR1 is LGHNA and CDR2 is YSLEER.

The J gene is TRBJ2-1, the V gene TRBV19; 11 bases agree with TRBD2. This CDR3 comprises 20 residues. Looked up from germline, CDR1 is LNHDA and CDR2 is SQIVND (reference sequence). The V and J ends lost 5 bases and 0 bases, in that order; junction bases with no gene match: 15. The CDR3 spells CASSSVLASGRLSSYNEQFF. CDR3 sequence (DNA): TGTGCCAGTAGTTCAGTTTTGGCTAGCGGGAGGCTGAGCTCCTACAATGAGCAGTTCTTC.

The rearrangement joins TRBV28 to TRBJ2-7; a possible D gene is TRBD2 (5 bases). This CDR3 is built from 13 residues. Germline V gene lookup returns CDR1 MDHEN and CDR2 SYDVKM. V dropped 7 bases and J dropped 3 bases, with 13 bases sitting between them. CDR3 in amino acids: CASTRPGGYEQYF. DNA of the CDR3: TGTGCCAGCACACGTCCTGGAGGCTACGAGCAGTACTTC.

The chain links TRBV27 to TRBJ1-5; the match to TRBD1 covers 12 bases. The CDR3 has 13 residues. The germline V gene has CDR1 MNHEY and CDR2 SMNVEV (reference sequence). V was clipped by 8 bases and J by 6 bases; unmatched bases: 2. In nucleotides, the CDR3 is TGTGCCAGCTGGGACAGGGGGCCTCAGCCCCAGCATTTT. Protein: CASWDRGPQPQHF.

The chain recombines TRBV18 with TRBJ1-2, with D tentatively TRBD1 (5 bases). V lost 2 bases to trimming and J lost 5 bases, with 9 bases between them. CDR1 and CDR2 (germline): KGHSH, LQKENI. This CDR3 region has 13 residues. CDR3 sequence: CASSPTGGYGYTF. CDR3 nucleotides: TGTGCCAGCTCACCAACGGGGGGGTATGGCTACACCTTC.

The CDR3 is CASSRGVARGEQFF. The CDR3 region has the DNA TGTGCCAGTAGTAGGGGGGTAGCAAGGGGTGAGCAGTTCTTC. The chain uses TRBV19 and TRBJ2-1; D perhaps matches TRBD2 (6 bases). This CDR3 is 14 amino acids long. The V gene lost 4 bases and the J gene lost 9 bases, with 16 bases spanning the gap. Germline assignment: CDR1 LNHDA and CDR2 SQIVND (reference sequence).

The chain employs TRBV29-1 and TRBJ2-7; 9 positions agree with TRBD2. The CDR3 spans 14 residues. Per the germline V gene, CDR1 is SQVTM and CDR2 is ANQGSEA. V was clipped by 4 bases and J by 2 bases; unmatched bases: 6. CDR3 nucleotides: TGCAGCGTTGGGACTATAGCGGGGGCCTACGAGCAGTACTTC. Protein product: CSVGTIAGAYEQYF.

The rearrangement uses TRBV3-1 (or the pseudogene TRBV3-2) and TRBJ2-5, with 8 bases lining up with TRBD2. Germline-derived CDR1 and CDR2 are LGHDT and YNNKEL (reference sequence). The junction had 4 bases not matched to a gene; V was cut back by 0 bases and J by 4 bases. CDR3 length: 15 amino acids. The CDR3 sequence: CASSQDGLAGETQYF. CDR3 coding DNA: TGTGCCAGCAGCCAAGATGGCCTAGCGGGAGAGACCCAGTACTTC.

V gene TRBV9 combines with J gene TRBJ2-2, with a possible D match to TRBD2 (5 bases). Germline loops: CDR1 SGDLS, CDR2 YYNGEE. Trimming cost V 3 bases and J 2 bases, with 11 bases left between them. CDR3 length: 15 residues. This chain's CDR3 is CASSAGKYNTGELFF. CDR3 bases: TGTGCCAGCAGCGCCGGGAAATACAACACCGGGGAGCTGTTTTTT.

The J gene is TRBJ2-7, the V gene TRBV7-2; 11 nucleotides align to TRBD2. The CDR3 covers 16 residues. Germline CDR1 SGHTA, CDR2 FQGNSA. Unmatched junction bases numbered 8, after V lost 1 base and J lost 6 bases. The CDR3 region is CASSLVLAGEGIEQYF. CDR3 in DNA: TGTGCCAGCAGCTTAGTACTAGCGGGAGAAGGGATCGAGCAGTACTTC.

V usage is TRBV4-3 and J usage is TRBJ2-3; TRBD2 aligns across 8 bases. J lost 0 bases, V lost 5 bases, and 4 bases had no gene match. The CDR3 covers 15 residues. Germline lookup yields CDR1 LGHNA and CDR2 YSLEER. CDR3 DNA: TGCGCCAGCAGCGATATAGCGGGGAGCACAGATACGCAGTATTTT. Protein: CASSDIAGSTDTQYF.

The V and J genes are TRBV30 and TRBJ1-1, with 9 bases that match TRBD1. Trimming at V came to 0 bases and at J to 5 bases, leaving 4 bases not matched to a gene. The CDR3 runs 14 residues. Germline lookup yields CDR1 GTSNPN and CDR2 SVGIG (reference sequence). The CDR3 loop is CAWSVNRGRTEAFF. CDR3 nucleotide sequence: TGTGCCTGGAGTGTTAACAGGGGGCGTACTGAAGCTTTCTTT.

The rearrangement uses TRBV5-8 and TRBJ1-5; 10 nucleotides match TRBD1. Germline CDR1 is SGHTS and CDR2 is YDEGEE. The CDR3 runs 15 residues. Trimming took 4 bases from V and 4 from J; bases not matched to a gene: 5. This CDR3 reads CASSLWTGGNQPQHF. CDR3 DNA: TGTGCCAGCAGCCTTTGGACAGGGGGGAATCAGCCCCAGCATTTT.

This chain links TRBV16 with TRBJ2-5; TRBD2 is a possible D gene (6 bases). The CDR3 sequence is 14 residues long. V gave up 2 bases and J gave up 0 bases, with 7 bases separating them. The germline gives CDR1 KGHSY, CDR2 FQNENV. The CDR3 sequence is CASSQGTYQETQYF. The CDR3 DNA sequence: TGTGCCAGCAGCCAAGGGACTTACCAAGAGACCCAGTACTTC.

This chain links TRBV6-6 with TRBJ2-7; no firm D call. Germline V gives CDR1 MNHNY, CDR2 SVGAGI (reference sequence). V lost 6 bases and J 4 bases, leaving 22 bases between the germline ends. CDR3 length: 16 residues. CDR3 sequence (DNA): TGTGCCAGCAGCCGATCCGCTGGCATAGCTGTATACGAGCAGTACTTC. This translates into CASSRSAGIAVYEQYF.

The chain is built from TRBV28 and TRBJ2-1; no clear D gene. The V and J ends lost 5 bases and 9 bases respectively, with 14 bases between them. The CDR3 sequence is 13 residues long. Germline V CDR1 and CDR2: MDHEN, SYDVKM. The CDR3 DNA sequence: TGTGCCAGCAGTCTTATCTCATATAGTGAGCAGTTCTTC. The encoded protein is CASSLISYSEQFF.

V is TRBV7-9 and J is TRBJ2-7; possibly TRBD1 for D (6 bases). CDR1 and CDR2 (germline): SEHNR, FQNEAQ (reference sequence). V shed 5 bases and J shed 2 bases, with 16 bases lying between them. The CDR3 totals 15 residues. CDR3 amino acids: CASSAPVDRAYEQYF. CDR3 nucleotides: TGTGCCAGCAGCGCACCTGTGGACAGAGCCTACGAGCAGTACTTC.